This entry lists 15 T cell receptor beta chains sequenced from one sample in a study of blood T cell repertoires in COVID-19 (dated by TCRdb to the early 2020s). The library was made by the immunoSEQ multiplex PCR assay. TCRdb stores this immuneACCESS table with in-frame sequences only. Part of the clones is absent; in the studies checked, under half of the shortfall reflects unresolved V genes, and no reason is known for the rest. In this sample the table shows approximately 230,000 clones, approximately 88% of which occur a single time. The ten largest clones take up roughly 6.8% of the sample. The specimen sequenced was peripheral blood. These TCRs come from a woman in her twenties or thirties with COVID-19, enrolled during active disease.

This sequence joins TRBV5-4 and TRBJ2-3, with D hard to call. V lost 1 base and J lost 0, with 12 bases in between. CDR1 and CDR2 from the germline V gene are SGHNT and YYREEE (reference sequence). The CDR3 loop spans 16 amino acids. CDR3 residues: CASSLTLSPSTDTQYF. The DNA for the CDR3 is TGTGCCAGCAGCTTGACTTTGTCTCCGAGCACAGATACGCAGTATTTT.

This chain connects TRBV2 to TRBJ1-1; no definite D call. V was shortened by 7 bases and J by 7 bases, with 7 bases between the two germline ends. Germline-derived CDR1 and CDR2 are SNHLY and FYNNEI. The CDR3 runs to 10 residues. CDR3 nucleotides: TGTGCCAGCACCGGTCGTGAAGCTTTCTTT. Its protein is CASTGREAFF.

J is TRBJ2-1 and V is TRBV5-4, with a weak D call TRBD2 (7 bases). Germline loops: CDR1 SGHNT, CDR2 YYREEE (reference sequence). V shed 2 bases and J shed 8 bases, with 17 bases lying between them. The CDR3 covers 15 residues. The CDR3 here is CASSFLGGPIDEQFF. CDR3 DNA: TGTGCCAGCAGCTTCCTCGGGGGGCCGATCGATGAGCAGTTCTTC.

This chain links TRBV28 with TRBJ2-2; 8 bases align to TRBD2. The length of the CDR3 is 14 residues. After removal of 7 bases from V and 6 bases from J, the junction contained 7 bases not matched to a gene. The V gene's germline CDR1 is MDHEN and CDR2 SYDVKM. This CDR3 is CASTRGGSAGELFF. The CDR3 coding sequence is TGTGCCAGCACCCGGGGGGGGTCGGCCGGGGAGCTGTTTTTT.

J is TRBJ2-7 and V is TRBV4-2, with D perhaps TRBD1 (6 bases). Trimming took 1 base from V and 3 from J, leaving 13 bases between them. Germline lookup yields CDR1 LGHNA and CDR2 YNFKEQ. CDR3 length equals 15 residues. The DNA for the CDR3 is TGTGCCAGCAGCCAAGCGACAGGTTCCAGCTACGAGCAGTACTTC. Translation: CASSQATGSSYEQYF.

The rearrangement uses TRBV5-1 and TRBJ2-7, with D unclear. V was pared by 8 bases and J by 1 base, with 13 bases between. Germline V lookup: CDR1 SGHRS, CDR2 YFSETQ. The CDR3 has 13 amino acids. CDR3 region: CARPKAPSYEQYF. The CDR3 DNA sequence: TGCGCCAGACCTAAAGCCCCTTCCTACGAGCAGTACTTC.

The chain employs TRBV3-1 (or the pseudogene TRBV3-2) and TRBJ2-3; TRBD1 matches at 8 bases. Trimming at V came to 1 base and at J to 0 bases, leaving 9 bases not matched to a gene. CDR1 and CDR2 from the germline V gene are LGHDT and YNNKEL (reference sequence). The CDR3 runs 18 residues. CDR3 DNA: TGTGCCAGCAGCCAAGTGTACCACAGGGGGGTAAGCACAGATACGCAGTATTTT. This encodes CASSQVYHRGVSTDTQYF.

This clone was seen just once. J is TRBJ2-5 and V is TRBV5-1, with D hard to call. V was cut by 3 bases and J by 1 base, with 10 bases left in between. The CDR3 loop spans 14 amino acids. Germline-derived CDR1 and CDR2 are SGHRS and YFSETQ. The CDR3 DNA reads as TGCGCCAGCAGCTCTCAGGTTGCCCAAGAGACCCAGTACTTC. Translation gives CASSSQVAQETQYF.

This sequence joins TRBV29-1 and TRBJ1-4, with D perhaps TRBD1 (5 bases). CDR1 and CDR2 (germline): SQVTM, ANQGSEA. The length of the CDR3 is 12 residues. Trimming cost V 6 bases and J 6 bases, with 11 bases left between them. As DNA, the CDR3 is TGCAGCGTGGGGGGTGAGGATGAAAAACTGTTTTTT. This encodes CSVGGEDEKLFF.

This clone has only a few counts. V usage is TRBV4-1 and J usage is TRBJ1-2; D gene unclear. The CDR3 covers 13 residues. Trimming pared 1 base from V and 6 bases from J, leaving 9 bases between. Germline CDR1 is MGHRA and CDR2 is YSYEKL. CDR3 DNA sequence: TGCGCCAGCAGCCAAGTTGGAGTGAATGGCTACACCTTC. This codes for CASSQVGVNGYTF.

This chain uses TRBV7-2 with TRBJ2-1, with D possibly being TRBD2 (6 bases). The length of the CDR3 is 12 residues. Between the trimmed V and J ends, which lost 5 bases and 12 bases, there was a span of 14 bases. CDR1 and CDR2 from the germline V gene are SGHTA and FQGNSA. This chain's CDR3 is CASSEIRDLQFF. The CDR3 DNA reads as TGTGCCAGCAGCGAGATCCGGGACTTGCAGTTCTTC.

CDR3 DNA sequence: TGCAGCGTTGTCCCCGCGGCGGGAAGAGGGCAGTTCTTC. Translating it yields CSVVPAAGRGQFF. The V gene is TRBV29-1, the J gene TRBJ2-1; tentatively, D is TRBD2 (6 bases). Germline assignment: CDR1 SQVTM and CDR2 ANQGSEA. This CDR3 spans 13 amino acids. Trimming pared 4 bases from V and 12 bases from J, leaving 19 bases between.

The V gene is TRBV11-2, the J gene TRBJ2-1; 12 bases are a match to TRBD2. CDR3 length: 16 residues. V gave up 3 bases and J gave up 8 bases; unmatched junction bases: 8. From germline, CDR1 is SGHAT and CDR2 FQNNGV. Here the CDR3 reads CASSFSSGGVLDEQFF. The CDR3 DNA reads TGTGCCAGCAGCTTTTCTAGCGGGGGGGTGTTGGATGAGCAGTTCTTC. Full variable domain (rest looked up from reference TRBV11-2 and TRBJ2-1): EAGVAQSPRYKIIEKRQSVAFWCNPISGHATLYWYQQILGQGPKLLIQFQNNGVVDDSQLPKDRFSAERLKGVDSTLKIQPAKLEDSAVYLCASSFSSGGVLDEQFFGPGTRLTVL.

The rearrangement links TRBV2 to TRBJ1-1, with 8 bases aligning to TRBD1. Germline CDR1 reads SNHLY; CDR2 reads FYNNEI. The CDR3 has 13 amino acids. V trimming: 4 bases; J trimming: 5 bases; junction bases outside the gene matches: 3. CDR3 loop: CASSGYRGTEAFF. CDR3 DNA: TGTGCCAGCAGTGGTTACAGGGGGACTGAAGCTTTCTTT.

J is TRBJ1-2 and V is TRBV11-2; TRBD1 matches 9 bases. The CDR3 loop spans 13 amino acids. Trimming at V came to 8 bases and at J to 11 bases, leaving 12 bases not matched to a gene. Germline CDR1 and CDR2: SGHAT and FQNNGV. The CDR3, as DNA: TGTGCCAGCGCACAGGGACAGGGAGGACGGTACACCTTC. Encoded protein: CASAQGQGGRYTF.